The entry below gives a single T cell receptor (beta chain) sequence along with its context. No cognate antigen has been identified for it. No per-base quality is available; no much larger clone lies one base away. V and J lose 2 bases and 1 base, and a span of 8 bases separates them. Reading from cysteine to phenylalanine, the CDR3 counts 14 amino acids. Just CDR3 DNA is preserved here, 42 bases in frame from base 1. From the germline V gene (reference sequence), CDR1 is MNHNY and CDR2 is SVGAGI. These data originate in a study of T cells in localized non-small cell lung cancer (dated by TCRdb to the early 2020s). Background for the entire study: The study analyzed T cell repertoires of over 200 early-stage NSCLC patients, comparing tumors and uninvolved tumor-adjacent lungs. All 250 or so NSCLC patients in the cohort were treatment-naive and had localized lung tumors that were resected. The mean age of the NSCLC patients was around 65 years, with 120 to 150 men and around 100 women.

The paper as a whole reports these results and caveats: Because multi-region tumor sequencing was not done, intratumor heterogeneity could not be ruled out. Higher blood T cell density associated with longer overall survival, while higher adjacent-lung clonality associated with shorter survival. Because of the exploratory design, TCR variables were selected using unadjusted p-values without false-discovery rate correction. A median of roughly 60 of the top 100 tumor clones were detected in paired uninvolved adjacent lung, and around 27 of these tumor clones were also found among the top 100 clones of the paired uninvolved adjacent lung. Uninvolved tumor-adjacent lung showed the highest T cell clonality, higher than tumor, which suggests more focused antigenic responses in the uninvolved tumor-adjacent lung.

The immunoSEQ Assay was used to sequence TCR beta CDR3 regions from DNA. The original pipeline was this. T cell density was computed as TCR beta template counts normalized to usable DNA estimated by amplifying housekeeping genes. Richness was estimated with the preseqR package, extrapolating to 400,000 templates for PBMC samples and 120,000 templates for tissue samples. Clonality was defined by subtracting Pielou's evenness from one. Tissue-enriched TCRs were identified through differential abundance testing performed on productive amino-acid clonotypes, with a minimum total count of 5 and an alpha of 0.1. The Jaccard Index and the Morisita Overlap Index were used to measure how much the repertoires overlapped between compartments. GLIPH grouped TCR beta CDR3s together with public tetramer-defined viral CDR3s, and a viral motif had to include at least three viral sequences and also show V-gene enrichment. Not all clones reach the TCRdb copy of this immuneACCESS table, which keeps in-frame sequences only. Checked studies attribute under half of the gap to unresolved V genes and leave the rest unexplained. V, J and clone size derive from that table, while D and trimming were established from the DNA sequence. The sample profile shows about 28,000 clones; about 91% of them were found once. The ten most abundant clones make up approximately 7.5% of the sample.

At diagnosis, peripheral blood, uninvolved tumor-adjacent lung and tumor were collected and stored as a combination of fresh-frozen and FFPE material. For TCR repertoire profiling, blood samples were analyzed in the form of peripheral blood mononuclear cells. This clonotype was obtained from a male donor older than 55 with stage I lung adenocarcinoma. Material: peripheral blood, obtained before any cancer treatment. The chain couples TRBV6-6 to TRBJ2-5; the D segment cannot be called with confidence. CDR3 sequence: CASSYQRVQETQYF. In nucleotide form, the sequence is TGTGCCAGCAGTTACCAAAGGGTCCAAGAGACCCAGTACTTC.